These T cell receptor beta chains were read from a single sample in a study of shared clonotypes between healthy human individuals. The protocol was immunoSEQ multiplex PCR, while the TCRdb copy is restricted to in-frame clones and leaves out a portion. The table lists about 2,500,000 clones, roughly 92% of them singletons. Sample: naive CD4+ T cells sorted from blood. Receptor source: a man aged 18 to 30 in good health. Each CDR3 is given with its conserved first and last residue. Fields, in order: J gene, clone size, D gene, V gene, CDR3 DNA, CDR3 protein. The D gene is left open where the match is weak. Only part of the rows carry a size: once, few, many, or a class if the clone is expanded.

>TRBJ1-6|few|.|TRBV7-9
TGTGCCAGCAGCTTAGCGCCGACAGTCCATTCACCCCTCCACTTT
CASSLAPTVHSPLHF
>TRBJ2-5|.|.|TRBV5-6
TGTGCCAGCAGCTTGGTGGGGGGCCCAGAGACCCAGTACTTC
CASSLVGGPETQYF
>TRBJ1-1|.|.|TRBV28
TGTGCCTGTCACGACAGCGTGAACACTGAAGCTTTCTTT
CACHDSVNTEAFF
>TRBJ1-5|.|.|TRBV6-1
TGTGCCAGCAGTGATCAGGGGACGGGCAATCAGCCCCAGCATTTT
CASSDQGTGNQPQHF
>TRBJ1-4|.|.|TRBV30
TGTGCCTGGAGTGTCCCGGGGGACCCACTGACTAATGAAAAACTGTTTTTT
CAWSVPGDPLTNEKLFF
>TRBJ1-2|.|.|TRBV18
TGTGCCAGCTCACCACTGCAACAAGGGGAGGGCGTTTATGGCTACACCTTC
CASSPLQQGEGVYGYTF
>TRBJ1-1|.|.|TRBV6-5
TGTGCCAGCAGTTACTCGATTCTTTCGGGCACTGAAGCTTTCTTT
CASSYSILSGTEAFF
>TRBJ2-3|.|.|TRBV30
TGTGCCTGGAGTGTCAGCTCTTTAAGCACAGATACGCAGTATTTT
CAWSVSSLSTDTQYF
>TRBJ1-2|.|.|TRBV5-5
TGTGCCAGCAGCTTGGGGTATATAGGCTATGGCTACACCTTC
CASSLGYIGYGYTF
>TRBJ2-7|.|.|TRBV7-2
TGTGCCAGCAGCTTAGTTTCCTACGAGCAGTACTTC
CASSLVSYEQYF
>TRBJ2-3|.|TRBD1|TRBV28
TGTGCCAGCAGTACAGGGGGAATCGGGACAGATACGCAGTATTTT
CASSTGGIGTDTQYF